These 26 T cell receptor beta chains were all obtained from the same sample, sequenced in a study of blood T cell repertoires in COVID-19. The assay was immunoSEQ multiplex PCR, and TCRdb's table has in-frame clones only and misses some. In the table there are under 300,000 clones, 80% to 90% of which are singletons. Source material: PBMCs or T cells enriched from blood (not recorded which). All receptors come from a woman aged 40 to 50 who had been exposed to COVID-19.

The chain uses TRBV3-1 (or the pseudogene TRBV3-2) and TRBJ2-7; 8 nucleotides match TRBD1. The CDR3 is 13 residues long. J lost 4 bases, V lost 11 bases, and 10 bases had no gene match. The germline CDR1 and CDR2 sequences are LGHDT and YNNKEL (reference sequence). Here the CDR3 reads CAGRQGAWYEQYV. CDR3 sequence (DNA): TGTGCCGGCCGCCAGGGGGCATGGTACGAGCAGTACGTC.

The chain joins TRBV7-9 to TRBJ1-2, with TRBD1 identical over 7 bases. Germline loops: CDR1 SEHNR, CDR2 FQNEAQ (reference sequence). J was trimmed by 6 bases and V by 1 base; bases with no gene match: 11. CDR3 size: 16 residues. The CDR3 region is CASSLDLGRGSDGYTF. The CDR3, as DNA: TGTGCCAGCAGCTTAGATCTCGGCAGGGGGTCCGATGGCTACACCTTC.

Notes on this clone: The junction does not match germline at one end; this may be a read error. CDR3: CASSPSRDRRIEVF. For the CDR3, the DNA is TGTGCCAGCAGTCCATCCCGGGACAGGCGTATCGAGGTTTTC. The chain employs TRBV28 and TRBJ2-7, with TRBD1 identical over 8 bases. Germline CDR1 MDHEN, CDR2 SYDVKM. CDR3 size: 14 residues.

The V call is TRBV23-1, the J call TRBJ1-6; D is undetermined. TRBV23-1 carries the ORF label, with uncertain function. V lost 4 bases, J lost 10 bases, and 20 bases lay in between. This CDR3 has 16 amino acids. The CDR3 nucleotides are TGCGCCAGCAGTCTCCCCGGGAGTCCCTGGAAATCACCCCTCCACTTT. Translation gives CASSLPGSPWKSPLHF.

In this sample, this clone turned up a few times. V is TRBV7-9 and J is TRBJ2-3; the match to TRBD2 covers 10 bases. Trimming at V came to 2 bases and at J to 6 bases, leaving 8 bases not matched to a gene. The germline CDR1 and CDR2 sequences are SEHNR and FQNEAQ (reference sequence). This CDR3 contains 16 residues. In DNA, the CDR3 is TGTGCCAGCAGCTTACTAGCGGGAGTTTTAGCGGATACGCAGTATTTT. This translates into CASSLLAGVLADTQYF.

The chain joins TRBV7-6 to TRBJ2-5; tentatively, D is TRBD2 (6 bases). The CDR3 is 15 amino acids. CDR1 SGHVS and CDR2 FNYEAQ come from the germline V gene. Trimming shortened V by 6 bases and J by 0 bases, and 14 bases separated the two germline ends. The CDR3 protein is CASRLATPYQETQYF. CDR3 coding DNA: TGTGCCAGCAGACTAGCCACTCCTTACCAAGAGACCCAGTACTTC.

The chain has TRBV3-1 (or the pseudogene TRBV3-2) and TRBJ1-1; no firm D call. Between the trimmed V and J ends, which lost 3 bases and 7 bases, there was a span of 9 bases. The CDR3 is 12 residues long. The germline V gene encodes CDR1 LGHDT and CDR2 YNNKEL (reference sequence). In DNA, the CDR3 is TGTGCCAGCAGCCAGTTCGGCGGTGAAGCTTTCTTT. As protein: CASSQFGGEAFF.

V is TRBV6-5 and J is TRBJ2-7; TRBD2 is a possible D gene (6 bases). The CDR3 covers 13 residues. Germline loops: CDR1 MNHEY, CDR2 SVGAGI. This CDR3 is CASSNGLSFEQYV. In nucleotides, the CDR3 is TGTGCCAGCAGCAACGGACTATCCTTCGAGCAGTACGTC.

The chain carries TRBV10-3 and TRBJ1-2; D call uncertain. V dropped 4 bases and J dropped 2 bases, with 11 bases sitting between them. This CDR3 comprises 14 residues. The germline CDR1 and CDR2 sequences are ENHRY and SYGVKD. CDR3 nucleotide sequence: TGTGCCATCAGTGTAGGTTCAGGCAACTATGGCTACACCTTC. Protein product: CAISVGSGNYGYTF.

The chain is built from TRBV27 and TRBJ1-5; D unresolved. CDR1 and CDR2 (germline): MNHEY, SMNVEV (reference sequence). The CDR3 totals 14 residues. V lost 5 bases to trimming and J lost 11 bases, with 19 bases between them. Here the CDR3 DNA reads TGTGCCAGCAGTATCCAGACACCTCCGGGGACCCAGCATTTT. Its translation: CASSIQTPPGTQHF.

The V and J genes are TRBV6-1 and TRBJ2-3, with 7 positions matching TRBD2. Germline CDR1 MNHNS, CDR2 SASEGT. The V gene end was trimmed by 4 bases and the J gene end by 3 bases; junction bases not matched to a gene: 16. The CDR3 has 18 residues. CDR3: CASSGAGARAFRTDTQYF. For the CDR3, the DNA is TGTGCCAGCAGTGGCGCGGGAGCAAGGGCGTTTCGGACAGATACGCAGTATTTT.

This chain joins TRBV19 and TRBJ2-3, with a tentative D call TRBD2 (6 bases). V lost 2 bases and J lost 5, with 8 bases in between. Germline-derived CDR1 and CDR2 are LNHDA and SQIVND (reference sequence). CDR3 length equals 13 residues. CDR3 DNA: TGTGCCAGTAGTATACAGGGAGGAGATACGCAGTATTTT. Translated: CASSIQGGDTQYF.

This clone has a single count. The V and J genes are TRBV11-2 and TRBJ1-1; D is unresolved. Trimming removed 1 base from V and 1 base from J, with 13 bases in between. The CDR3 covers 16 residues. The V gene's germline CDR1 is SGHAT and CDR2 FQNNGV. In DNA form, the CDR3 reads TGTGCCAGCAGCTTAGTTATGGGCGTCAAGAACACTGAAGCTTTCTTT. The encoded protein is CASSLVMGVKNTEAFF.

This clone was picked up a small number of times. The chain combines TRBV28 with TRBJ2-1; TRBD1 matches 7 bases. The germline V gene has CDR1 MDHEN and CDR2 SYDVKM. The CDR3 is made up of 15 amino acids. V lost 2 bases to trimming and J lost 5 bases; unmatched junction nucleotides: 6. CDR3 sequence reads: CASSLGLGQDNEQFF. The CDR3, as DNA: TGTGCCAGCAGTTTAGGCTTAGGACAGGACAATGAGCAGTTCTTC.

This clone was seen only a few times. The chain has TRBV1 and TRBJ2-7; the D segment call TRBD2 is taken from the table without a DNA check. TRBV1 is described as a pseudogene. The CDR3 length is 18 residues. The CDR3 spells CTSSQDSGWLGGGYEQYV. CDR3 coding DNA: TGCACCAGCAGCCAAGATTCGGGGTGGCTAGGCGGAGGCTACGAGCAGTACGTC.

This chain connects TRBV28 to TRBJ1-1; D unclear. Germline V gene lookup returns CDR1 MDHEN and CDR2 SYDVKM. With 2 bases removed from V and 4 bases from J, the gap between germline ends came to 14 bases. This CDR3 spans 15 amino acids. DNA for the CDR3: TGTGCCAGCAGTTTAGTGAGGGCCTCGGGCACTGAAGCTTTCTTT. Amino acids: CASSLVRASGTEAFF.

The V gene is TRBV28, the J gene TRBJ1-2, with 9 bases matching TRBD1. This CDR3 comprises 13 residues. CDR1 and CDR2 (germline): MDHEN, SYDVKM. V shed 5 bases, J shed 7 bases, and the junction held 5 bases outside the gene matches. The DNA of the CDR3 is TGTGCCAGCAGTCGGACAGGGGCTGGTGGCTACACCTTC. Protein sequence: CASSRTGAGGYTF.

V and J are TRBV7-2 and TRBJ2-7; TRBD1 aligns across 9 bases. Germline assignment: CDR1 SGHTA and CDR2 FQGNSA. The CDR3 is 14 amino acids. The V gene end was trimmed by 1 base and the J gene end by 2 bases; junction bases not matched to a gene: 0. The CDR3: CASSLGTGAYEQYV. CDR3 coding DNA: TGTGCCAGCAGCTTAGGGACAGGGGCCTACGAGCAGTACGTC.

V and J are TRBV29-1 and TRBJ1-1; D might be TRBD1 (6 bases). This CDR3 spans 13 amino acids. The germline gives CDR1 SQVTM, CDR2 ANQGSEA. V shed 4 bases and J shed 1 base, with 10 bases lying between them. The CDR3 sequence is CSVVARGNTEAFF. The CDR3 nucleotides are TGCAGCGTTGTGGCCAGGGGGAACACTGAAGCTTTCTTT.

The J gene is TRBJ1-1, the V gene TRBV7-9; D gene uncertain. CDR1 is SEHNR and CDR2 is FQNEAQ in the germline V gene (reference sequence). V gave up 2 bases and J gave up 6 bases, with 10 bases separating them. CDR3 size: 13 residues. CDR3 coding DNA: TGTGCCAGCAGCTTATTCGGGTCGGCTGAAGCTTTCTTT. Protein product: CASSLFGSAEAFF.

The chain employs TRBV12-3 or TRBV12-4 and TRBJ1-1; possibly TRBD1 for D (5 bases). CDR3 length equals 12 residues. With 5 bases removed from V and 7 bases from J, the gap between germline ends came to 11 bases. CDR3 loop: CASSLIGGEAFF. In DNA, the CDR3 is TGTGCCAGCAGTCTGATCGGGGGTGAAGCTTTCTTT.

V usage is TRBV25-1 and J usage is TRBJ1-1; perhaps TRBD1 as D (6 bases). V dropped 2 bases and J dropped 5 bases, with 12 bases sitting between them. The CDR3 has 14 amino acids. CDR1 is MGHDK, CDR2 SYGVNS, per germline. In DNA form, the CDR3 reads TGTGCCAGCAGTGAACGAACAGGGAATACTGAAGCTTTCTTT. Translating gives CASSERTGNTEAFF.

The chain employs TRBV10-1 and TRBJ2-5; 9 bases are a match to TRBD1. Germline CDR1 reads WNHNN; CDR2 reads SYGVQD (reference sequence). CDR3 length equals 11 residues. The DNA for the CDR3 is TGCGGGACAGGGGCACAGGAGACCCAGTACTTC. This gives the protein CGTGAQETQYF.

This clone was detected once. The chain employs TRBV29-1 and TRBJ1-3, with D perhaps TRBD1 (5 bases). Per the germline V gene, CDR1 is SQVTM and CDR2 is ANQGSEA. The CDR3 contains 14 residues. The V and J ends lost 4 bases and 4 bases respectively, with 14 bases between them. The CDR3 DNA is TGCAGCGTTGTCGGGGGGATGAGGGGAAACACCATATATTTT. This translates into CSVVGGMRGNTIYF.

This chain joins TRBV7-2 and TRBJ2-3, with 8 nucleotides matching TRBD2. The length of the CDR3 is 18 residues. Germline V CDR1 and CDR2: SGHTA, FQGNSA. After removal of 0 bases from V and 1 base from J, the junction contained 9 bases not matched to a gene. The CDR3: CASSLAGLAEIRTDTQYF. The CDR3 region has the DNA TGTGCCAGCAGCTTAGCAGGACTAGCTGAGATACGCACAGATACGCAGTATTTT.

This clone was counted a few times. This chain uses TRBV5-4 with TRBJ2-3, with 8 bases identical to TRBD2. CDR3 size: 14 residues. CDR1 and CDR2 (germline): SGHNT, YYREEE (reference sequence). The V segment lost 5 bases and the J segment 6 bases; nucleotides outside the gene matches: 8. The DNA of the CDR3 is TGTGCCAGCAGTCGCGGGGGGCCCTTTGATACGCAGTATTTT. Translating it yields CASSRGGPFDTQYF.